Only a few counts were recorded for the clone carrying this TCR beta chain. PCR primers comprised 60 Vbeta and 13 Jbeta primers. Only in-frame clones appear in the TCRdb table, and some are missing; sequencing was by immunoSEQ multiplex PCR. The sample contains around 150,000 clones, under 75% of which appear only once. The sample comes from a study of cytomegalovirus exposure and HLA in healthy donors. Germline values: CDR1 LGHNT, CDR2 FRNRAP. This CDR3 is 16 amino acids long. Trimming cost V 1 base and J 8 bases; bases outside gene matches: 7. The V and J genes are TRBV12-5 and TRBJ1-3; TRBD1 aligns across 11 bases. This TCR derives from a woman aged 40-49 years in good health and CMV-seronegative. The sequencing input was PBMCs. The CDR3 DNA sequence: TGTGCTAGTGGTTTGGCCCGGACAGGGGGCGGGTACACCATATATTTT. Protein sequence: CASGLARTGGGYTIYF.